A selection of T cell receptor beta chains follows, all from one sample in a study of OX40 agonist ivuxolimab in advanced cancers. Using immunoSEQ multiplex PCR, the repertoire was profiled, and TCRdb retains in-frame clones only, with some absent. The sample holds 20,000 or so clones, around 83% seen once. The input for sequencing was CD4+ or CD8+ T cells sorted from blood, taken in a trial of the OX40 agonist ivuxolimab. The source of these receptors is an adult with an advanced solid tumor such as melanoma, head and neck, liver or kidney cancer. Each CDR3 is given with its conserved first and last residue. A D gene is named only where the DNA matches it firmly. Clone size is stated in some rows and not others, as once, few, many or a class when expanded.

j_gene: TRBJ1-5; abundance: medium-sized; v_gene: TRBV6-6; d_gene: .; CDR3aa: CASSYSPGVRQPQHF; CDR3nt: TGTGCCAGCAGTTACTCGCCGGGGGTGAGGCAGCCCCAGCATTTT
j_gene: TRBJ1-1; abundance: .; v_gene: TRBV7-2; d_gene: .; CDR3aa: CASSLGYTEAFF; CDR3nt: TGTGCCAGCAGCTTAGGGTACACTGAAGCTTTCTTT
j_gene: TRBJ1-5; abundance: .; v_gene: TRBV9; d_gene: .; CDR3aa: CASSRTGDNQPQHF; CDR3nt: TGTGCCAGCAGCCGAACAGGTGACAATCAGCCCCAGCATTTT
j_gene: TRBJ1-2; abundance: .; v_gene: TRBV29-1; d_gene: .; CDR3aa: CSAPRGGQGYGYTF; CDR3nt: TGCAGCGCCCCGAGGGGGGGCCAGGGCTATGGCTACACCTTC
j_gene: TRBJ2-1; abundance: .; v_gene: TRBV7-8; d_gene: .; CDR3aa: CASSYGLIGNEQFF; CDR3nt: TGTGCCAGCAGCTACGGGTTGATCGGCAATGAGCAGTTCTTC
j_gene: TRBJ2-7; abundance: .; v_gene: TRBV5-6; d_gene: .; CDR3aa: CASSSDSKSYEQYF; CDR3nt: TGTGCCAGCAGCTCTGACTCAAAATCCTACGAGCAGTACTTC
j_gene: TRBJ2-7; abundance: .; v_gene: TRBV5-1; d_gene: TRBD2; CDR3aa: CASSLGLAGDHEQYF; CDR3nt: TGCGCCAGCAGCTTAGGACTAGCGGGAGACCACGAGCAGTACTTC
j_gene: TRBJ2-7; abundance: .; v_gene: TRBV19; d_gene: .; CDR3aa: CASSIPERAYEQYF; CDR3nt: TGTGCCAGTAGTATTCCCGAACGGGCCTACGAGCAGTACTTC
j_gene: TRBJ2-2; abundance: .; v_gene: TRBV28; d_gene: .; CDR3aa: CASSLAAPGELFF; CDR3nt: TGTGCCAGCAGTTTAGCAGCGCCTGGGGAGCTGTTTTTT
j_gene: TRBJ2-1; abundance: once; v_gene: TRBV27; d_gene: TRBD2; CDR3aa: CASSLWGGVHEQFF; CDR3nt: TGTGCCAGCAGTTTGTGGGGGGGGGTGCATGAGCAGTTCTTC
j_gene: TRBJ2-2; abundance: .; v_gene: TRBV7-3; d_gene: .; CDR3aa: CASSSSPSTGELFF; CDR3nt: TGTGCCAGCAGCTCAAGTCCCAGTACCGGGGAGCTGTTTTTT
j_gene: TRBJ2-7; abundance: .; v_gene: TRBV5-1; d_gene: TRBD2; CDR3aa: CASQTSGTAYEQYF; CDR3nt: TGCGCCAGCCAGACCAGCGGGACGGCCTACGAGCAGTACTTC
j_gene: TRBJ2-5; abundance: .; v_gene: TRBV7-6; d_gene: .; CDR3aa: CASSPYGRDKETQYF; CDR3nt: TGTGCCAGCAGCCCCTATGGGCGGGATAAGGAGACCCAGTACTTC
j_gene: TRBJ2-3; abundance: .; v_gene: TRBV10-1; d_gene: .; CDR3aa: CASSARVWTDTQYF; CDR3nt: TGCGCCAGCAGTGCAAGGGTTTGGACAGATACGCAGTATTTT
j_gene: TRBJ1-4; abundance: .; v_gene: TRBV13; d_gene: TRBD1; CDR3aa: CASSTGTGGMKLFF; CDR3nt: TGTGCCAGCAGCACCGGGACAGGGGGCATGAAACTGTTTTTT
j_gene: TRBJ2-1; abundance: .; v_gene: TRBV7-9; d_gene: TRBD2; CDR3aa: CASSQRRERGYNEQFF; CDR3nt: TGTGCCAGCAGCCAGAGGCGGGAGCGGGGCTACAATGAGCAGTTCTTC
j_gene: TRBJ2-7; abundance: .; v_gene: TRBV6-6; d_gene: .; CDR3aa: CASSLSSGTRGYEQYF; CDR3nt: TGTGCCAGCAGTCTCTCCTCCGGGACCAGAGGCTACGAGCAGTACTTC
j_gene: TRBJ2-7; abundance: few; v_gene: TRBV9; d_gene: TRBD1; CDR3aa: CASSAGQGATYEQYF; CDR3nt: TGTGCCAGCAGCGCAGGACAGGGGGCGACCTACGAGCAGTACTTC
j_gene: TRBJ2-5; abundance: .; v_gene: TRBV27; d_gene: .; CDR3aa: CASSLSSAEETQYF; CDR3nt: TGTGCCAGCAGTTTATCATCCGCAGAAGAGACCCAGTACTTC
j_gene: TRBJ2-1; abundance: .; v_gene: TRBV4-1; d_gene: TRBD1; CDR3aa: CASSPKPQGALYNEQFF; CDR3nt: TGCGCCAGCAGCCCGAAACCACAGGGGGCATTGTACAATGAGCAGTTCTTC
j_gene: TRBJ1-2; abundance: .; v_gene: TRBV13; d_gene: .; CDR3aa: CASSLGGFYGYTF; CDR3nt: TGTGCCAGCAGCTTAGGAGGGTTCTATGGCTACACCTTC
j_gene: TRBJ2-2; abundance: .; v_gene: TRBV7-9; d_gene: .; CDR3aa: CASSPHAGELFF; CDR3nt: TGTGCCAGCAGCCCCCACGCCGGGGAGCTGTTTTTT
j_gene: TRBJ1-3; abundance: .; v_gene: TRBV13; d_gene: .; CDR3aa: CASSLWNSGNTIYF; CDR3nt: TGTGCCAGCAGCTTATGGAACTCTGGAAACACCATATATTTT
j_gene: TRBJ2-1; abundance: .; v_gene: TRBV11-3; d_gene: .; CDR3aa: CASSLEGSRSRNNEQFF; CDR3nt: TGTGCCAGCAGCTTGGAGGGCAGTAGGAGCCGTAACAATGAGCAGTTCTTC
j_gene: TRBJ1-2; abundance: .; v_gene: TRBV5-6; d_gene: .; CDR3aa: CASSLGTGVHGYTF; CDR3nt: TGTGCCAGCAGCTTAGGGACGGGGGTACATGGCTACACCTTC
j_gene: TRBJ1-2; abundance: medium-sized; v_gene: TRBV27; d_gene: .; CDR3aa: CASSLSAWQGARGYTF; CDR3nt: TGTGCCAGCAGTTTATCCGCATGGCAAGGGGCGCGGGGCTACACCTTC
j_gene: TRBJ2-1; abundance: .; v_gene: TRBV9; d_gene: TRBD2; CDR3aa: CASSVHLGLAGDPSYNEQFF; CDR3nt: TGTGCCAGCAGCGTGCATTTGGGACTAGCGGGAGACCCTTCCTACAATGAGCAGTTCTTC
j_gene: TRBJ1-2; abundance: .; v_gene: TRBV11-2; d_gene: .; CDR3aa: CASSLNQNYGYTF; CDR3nt: TGTGCCAGCAGCTTAAACCAGAACTATGGCTACACCTTC
j_gene: TRBJ2-5; abundance: .; v_gene: TRBV6-5; d_gene: TRBD1; CDR3aa: CASSSADRVGTQYF; CDR3nt: TGTGCCAGCAGTTCCGCAGACAGGGTCGGGACCCAGTACTTC
j_gene: TRBJ1-1; abundance: few; v_gene: TRBV7-9; d_gene: .; CDR3aa: CASSFQGLNTEAFF; CDR3nt: TGTGCCAGCAGCTTTCAGGGTTTAAACACTGAAGCTTTCTTT
j_gene: TRBJ2-5; abundance: .; v_gene: TRBV29-1; d_gene: TRBD1; CDR3aa: CSVPGGGEAQYF; CDR3nt: TGCAGCGTTCCAGGGGGCGGTGAGGCCCAGTACTTC
j_gene: TRBJ2-2; abundance: .; v_gene: TRBV7-3; d_gene: TRBD1; CDR3aa: CASSRLQGANTGELFF; CDR3nt: TGTGCCAGCAGTCGACTCCAGGGGGCGAACACCGGGGAGCTGTTTTTT
j_gene: TRBJ1-1; abundance: once; v_gene: TRBV7-2; d_gene: TRBD1; CDR3aa: CASSLMSTGGTEAFF; CDR3nt: TGTGCCAGCAGCTTAATGTCGACAGGGGGCACTGAAGCTTTCTTT
j_gene: TRBJ2-1; abundance: medium-sized; v_gene: TRBV5-6; d_gene: TRBD2; CDR3aa: CASSQDGTSGYNEQFF; CDR3nt: TGTGCCAGCAGCCAGGACGGGACTAGCGGGTACAATGAGCAGTTCTTC